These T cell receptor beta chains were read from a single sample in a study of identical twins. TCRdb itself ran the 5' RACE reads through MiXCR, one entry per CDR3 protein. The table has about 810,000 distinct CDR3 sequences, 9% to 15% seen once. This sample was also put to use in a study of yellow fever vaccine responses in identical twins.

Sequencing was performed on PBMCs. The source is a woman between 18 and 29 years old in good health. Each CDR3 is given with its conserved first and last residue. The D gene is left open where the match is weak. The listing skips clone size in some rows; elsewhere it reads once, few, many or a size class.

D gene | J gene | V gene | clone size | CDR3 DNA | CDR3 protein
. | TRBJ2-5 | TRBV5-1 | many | TGCGCCAGCAGCAGTAGTGTATACAGAGAAGAGACCCAGTACTTC | CASSSSVYREETQYF
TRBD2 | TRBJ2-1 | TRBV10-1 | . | TGCGCCAGCAGTGATAGACTAGCGGTGGACGATGAGCAGTTCTTC | CASSDRLAVDDEQFF
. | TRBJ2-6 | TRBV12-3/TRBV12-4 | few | TGTGCCAGCAGTTTAGGGGAGACCTCTGGGGCCAACGTCCTGACTTTC | CASSLGETSGANVLTF
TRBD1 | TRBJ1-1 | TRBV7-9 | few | TGTGCCAGCAGCTTAGGCGGAGACAGGGGGGCGGATGAAGCTTTCTTT | CASSLGGDRGADEAFF
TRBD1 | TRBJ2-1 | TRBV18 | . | TGTGCCAGCTCACCAAAGAGACAGGGGGGCAATGAGCAGTTCTTC | CASSPKRQGGNEQFF
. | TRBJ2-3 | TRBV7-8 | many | TGTGCCAGCAGCTTAGCCGTCAGGGGTCGGGTCACAGATACGCAGTATTTT | CASSLAVRGRVTDTQYF
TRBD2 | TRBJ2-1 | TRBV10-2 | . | TGCGCCAGCAGTGATGGACCGGGGGGGTCCTACAATGAGCAGTTCTTC | CASSDGPGGSYNEQFF
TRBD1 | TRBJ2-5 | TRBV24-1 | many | TGTGCCACCCGGGACAGGACCGAGACCCAGTACTTC | CATRDRTETQYF
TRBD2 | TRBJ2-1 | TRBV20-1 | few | TGCAGTGCTAGAGACGGGAGGGGAATGAGTTGGCAGTTCTTC | CSARDGRGMSWQFF
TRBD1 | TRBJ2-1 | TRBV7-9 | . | TGTGCCAGCAGCTTAATAACGGGACAGGGTACCCATGAGCAGTTCTTC | CASSLITGQGTHEQFF
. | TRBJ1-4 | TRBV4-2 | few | TGTGCCAGCAGCCAGGGTCAGCACAATGAAAAACTGTTTTTT | CASSQGQHNEKLFF
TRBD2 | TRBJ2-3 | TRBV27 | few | TGTGCCAGCAGTTTAACTAGCGGGAAGTATGATACGCAGTATTTT | CASSLTSGKYDTQYF
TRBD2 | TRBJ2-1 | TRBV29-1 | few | TGCAGCGTTCGGGAGGTTTTAGACAATGAGCAGTTCTTC | CSVREVLDNEQFF
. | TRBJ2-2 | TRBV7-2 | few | TGTGCCAGCAGCTTAGTTTCTGTCAGGCCCGGGGAGCTGTTTTTT | CASSLVSVRPGELFF
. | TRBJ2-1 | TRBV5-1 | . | TGCGCCAGCAGCACCATGGGCTTCTACAATGAGCAGTTCTTC | CASSTMGFYNEQFF
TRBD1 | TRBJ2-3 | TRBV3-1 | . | TGTGCCAGCAGCCAAGGGGACAGGGGGCATAAAGATACGCAGTATTTT | CASSQGDRGHKDTQYF
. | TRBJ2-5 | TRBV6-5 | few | TGTGCCAGCAGTTACTCTCTACCCGGTGGGGAGACCCAGTACTTC | CASSYSLPGGETQYF
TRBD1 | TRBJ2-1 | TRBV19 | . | TGTGCCAGTAGTGAGCAGGACAGGGGGTACAATGGGGAGCAGTTCTTC | CASSEQDRGYNGEQFF
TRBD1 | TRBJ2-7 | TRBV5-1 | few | TGCGCCAGCAGCTTGTGGGGATTGGGACAGGGCCACGAGCAGTACTTC | CASSLWGLGQGHEQYF
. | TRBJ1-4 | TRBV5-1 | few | TGCGCCAGCAGCTTTGGGGCTGAGGGCCTTAATGAAAAACTGTTTTTT | CASSFGAEGLNEKLFF
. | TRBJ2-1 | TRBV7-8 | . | TGTGCCAGCAGCGAGAGACAGTCTTCTGACTACAATGAGCAGTTCTTC | CASSERQSSDYNEQFF
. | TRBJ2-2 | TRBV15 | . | TGTGCCACCAGCAGAGTGACTGACACCGGGGAGCTGTTTTTT | CATSRVTDTGELFF
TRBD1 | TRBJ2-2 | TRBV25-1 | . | TGTGCCAGCAGTGCCCTAGGGACAGGGGGCGCGACCGGGGAGCTGTTTTTT | CASSALGTGGATGELFF
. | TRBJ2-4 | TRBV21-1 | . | TGTGCCAGCAGCAAATCCAGGGGGGTCCAGTGGGAAAACATTCAGTACTTC | CASSKSRGVQWENIQYF
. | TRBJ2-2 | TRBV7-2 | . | TGTGCCTGCAGCTCACGGCCGGAAGGCGGGGAGCTGTTTTTT | CACSSRPEGGELFF
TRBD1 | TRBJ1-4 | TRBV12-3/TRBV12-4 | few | TGTGCCAGCAGCCCGACAGGGTTGAAGAAACTGTTTTTT | CASSPTGLKKLFF
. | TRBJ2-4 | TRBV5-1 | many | TGCGCCAGCAGCCCAGGGTTAGCCAAAAACATTCAGTACTTC | CASSPGLAKNIQYF
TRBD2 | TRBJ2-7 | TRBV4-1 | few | TGCGCCAGCAGCCCTGTGTCTAGCGGCTCCTACGAGCAGTACTTC | CASSPVSSGSYEQYF
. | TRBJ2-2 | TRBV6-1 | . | TGTGCCAGCAGGTCCCTGGCCACCGGGGAGCTGTTTTTT | CASRSLATGELFF
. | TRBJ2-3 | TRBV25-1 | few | TGTGCCAGCAGTGACCCGACTAGAATCACAGATACGCAGTATTTT | CASSDPTRITDTQYF
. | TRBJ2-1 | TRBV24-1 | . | TGTGCCACCCAGGACAGTATCCATGAGCAGTTCTTC | CATQDSIHEQFF
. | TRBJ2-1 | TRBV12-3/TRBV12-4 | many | TGTGCCAGCGGGGACTCCTACAATGAGCAGTTCTTC | CASGDSYNEQFF
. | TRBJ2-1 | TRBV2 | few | TGTGCCAGCACCAACAGGCAGGGTACTACTAGTCAGTTCTTC | CASTNRQGTTSQFF
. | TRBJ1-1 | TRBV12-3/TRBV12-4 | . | TGTGCCAGCAGTCGCACTAACGAGTACACTGAAGCTTTCTTT | CASSRTNEYTEAFF
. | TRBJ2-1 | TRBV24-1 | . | TGTGCCACCAGTGAAAGGGGACTCCACGAGCAGTTCTTC | CATSERGLHEQFF
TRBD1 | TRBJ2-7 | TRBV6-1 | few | TGTGCCAGCGCCAAGGGACAGGGGGCTTCCTACGAGCAGTACTTC | CASAKGQGASYEQYF
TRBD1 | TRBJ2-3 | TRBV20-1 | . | TGCAGTGCCAAGGGGACAGGGAATCTAGATACGCAGTATTTT | CSAKGTGNLDTQYF
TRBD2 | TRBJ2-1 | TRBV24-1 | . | TGTGCCACCAGTGATTTGCGGACTAGTCCTCATGAGCAGTTCTTC | CATSDLRTSPHEQFF
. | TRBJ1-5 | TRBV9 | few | TGTGCCAGCAGCGTATCGGGGGGCTACAATCAGCCCCAGCATTTT | CASSVSGGYNQPQHF
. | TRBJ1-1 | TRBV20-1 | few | TGCAGTGCTAGAGTCGGGGCCATGAACACTGAAGCTTTCTTT | CSARVGAMNTEAFF
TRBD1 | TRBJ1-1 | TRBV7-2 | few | TGTGCCAGCAGCTTAGCAGGGGGCCCCAGCACTGAAGCTTTCTTT | CASSLAGGPSTEAFF
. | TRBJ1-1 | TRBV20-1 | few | TGCAGTGCTAGAGGGGTTCTAGGGAACACTGAAGCTTTCTTT | CSARGVLGNTEAFF
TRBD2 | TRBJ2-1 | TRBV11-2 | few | TGTGCCAGCAGCTTAGATCCGAGGTGGGAGGGCCTTGAGCAGTTCTTC | CASSLDPRWEGLEQFF
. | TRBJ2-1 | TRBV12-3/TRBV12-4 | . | TGTGCCAGCACCATCAGTCGGGCAACCTCCCTGGGTGAGCAGTTCTTC | CASTISRATSLGEQFF
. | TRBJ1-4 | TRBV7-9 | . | TGTGCCAGCAGCTCCAGTAGTCAACCAGGGTTCGGACTGTTTTTT | CASSSSSQPGFGLFF
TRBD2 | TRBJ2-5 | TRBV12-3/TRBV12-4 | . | TGTGCCAGCAGGCTAAGCGGGAGTATACAGGAGACCCAGTACTTC | CASRLSGSIQETQYF
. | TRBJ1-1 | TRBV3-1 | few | TGTGCCAGCAGCCAAGACCTGAACATGAACACTGAAGCTTTCTTT | CASSQDLNMNTEAFF
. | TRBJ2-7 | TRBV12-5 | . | TGTGCTAGTGGGTGGGACCCTAGCTCCTACGAGCAGTACTTC | CASGWDPSSYEQYF
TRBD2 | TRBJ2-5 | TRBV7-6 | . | TGTGCCAGCAGCTTTCCGTATAGCGGGACGGAGACCCAGTACTTC | CASSFPYSGTETQYF
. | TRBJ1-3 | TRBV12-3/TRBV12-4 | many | TGTGCCAGCAGTTTAGGGGACGGTGCCGGAAACACCATATATTTT | CASSLGDGAGNTIYF
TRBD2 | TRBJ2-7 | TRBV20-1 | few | TGCAGTGCCACGGGACTAGCGGGAGTCTACGAGCAGTACTTC | CSATGLAGVYEQYF
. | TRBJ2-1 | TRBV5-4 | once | TGTGCCATCAGCCTCGGCCTCCTCTCCTACAATGAGCAGTTCTTC | CAISLGLLSYNEQFF
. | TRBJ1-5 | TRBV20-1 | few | TGCAGTGCTAGACCACCCGACATGCAGCCCCAGCATTTT | CSARPPDMQPQHF
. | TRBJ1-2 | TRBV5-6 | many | TGTGCCAGCAGCTTCGTGGGGGACTATGGCTACACCTTC | CASSFVGDYGYTF
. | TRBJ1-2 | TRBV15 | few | TGTGCCACCAGCAGAGAGGGGGACCCTACAGCTAACTATGGCTACACCTTC | CATSREGDPTANYGYTF
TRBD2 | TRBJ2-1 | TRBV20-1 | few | TGCAGTGCTTTGAGAAGCGGGGCTACGGAGGCCAAGCAGTTCTTC | CSALRSGATEAKQFF
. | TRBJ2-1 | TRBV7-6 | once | TGTGCCAGCAGCTTAGGTTCTGGGGCCGGGGAGCAGTTCTTC | CASSLGSGAGEQFF
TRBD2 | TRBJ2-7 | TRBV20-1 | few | TGCAGTGCTAGACCTAGCGGGAGGTACACGTCCTACGAGCAGTACTTC | CSARPSGRYTSYEQYF
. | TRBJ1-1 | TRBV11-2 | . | TGTGCCAGCAGCTTATACCCCCAGCCGGATGTCACTGAAGCTTTCTTT | CASSLYPQPDVTEAFF